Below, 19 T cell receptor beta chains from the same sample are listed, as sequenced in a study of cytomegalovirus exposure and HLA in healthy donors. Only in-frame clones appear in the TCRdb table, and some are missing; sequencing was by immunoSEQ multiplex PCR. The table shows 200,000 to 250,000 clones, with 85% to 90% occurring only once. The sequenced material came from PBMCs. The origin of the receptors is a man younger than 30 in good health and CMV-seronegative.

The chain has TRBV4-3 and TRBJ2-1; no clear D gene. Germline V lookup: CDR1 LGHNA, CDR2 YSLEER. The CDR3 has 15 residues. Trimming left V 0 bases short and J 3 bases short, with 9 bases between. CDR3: CASSQDRVGYNEQFF. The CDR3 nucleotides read TGCGCCAGCAGCCAAGACCGGGTTGGCTACAATGAGCAGTTCTTC.

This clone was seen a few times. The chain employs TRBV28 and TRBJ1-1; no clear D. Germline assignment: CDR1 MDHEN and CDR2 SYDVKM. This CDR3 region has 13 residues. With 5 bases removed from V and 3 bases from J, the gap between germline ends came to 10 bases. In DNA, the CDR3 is TGTGCCAGCAGTCCTGCCCAGTACACTGAAGCTTTCTTT. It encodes CASSPAQYTEAFF.

The CDR3 DNA is TGTGCCAGCAGTTTTCGCGCGGGGGAAGAGACCCAGTACTTC. Its protein product is CASSFRAGEETQYF. This rearrangement joins TRBV27 to TRBJ2-5; 7 bases match TRBD2. CDR1 and CDR2 from the germline V gene are MNHEY and SMNVEV (reference sequence). The CDR3 consists of 14 residues. The V gene end was trimmed by 3 bases and the J gene end by 3 bases; junction bases not matched to a gene: 4.

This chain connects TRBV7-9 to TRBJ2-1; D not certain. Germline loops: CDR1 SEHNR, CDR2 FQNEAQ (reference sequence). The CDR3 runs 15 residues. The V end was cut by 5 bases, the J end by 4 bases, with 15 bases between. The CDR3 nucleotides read TGTGCCAGCAGCACCGGTGCGACTCCTTACAATGAGCAGTTCTTC. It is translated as CASSTGATPYNEQFF. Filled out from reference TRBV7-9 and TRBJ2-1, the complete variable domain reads DTGVSQNPRHKITKRGQNVTFRCDPISEHNRLYWYRQTLGQGPEFLTYFQNEAQLEKSRLLSDRFSAERPKGSFSTLEIQRTEQGDSAMYLCASSTGATPYNEQFFGPGTRLTVL.

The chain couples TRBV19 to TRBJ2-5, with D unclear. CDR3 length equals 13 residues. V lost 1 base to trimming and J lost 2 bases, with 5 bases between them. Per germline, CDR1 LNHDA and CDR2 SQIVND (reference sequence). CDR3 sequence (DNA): TGTGCCAGTAGTATAGGGCATCAAGAGACCCAGTACTTC. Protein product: CASSIGHQETQYF.

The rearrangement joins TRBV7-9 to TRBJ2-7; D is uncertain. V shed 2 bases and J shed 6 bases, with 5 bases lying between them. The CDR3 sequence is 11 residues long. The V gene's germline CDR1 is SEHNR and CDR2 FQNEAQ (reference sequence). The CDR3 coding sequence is TGTGCCAGCAGCTTAACGGGCGAGCAGTACTTC. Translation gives CASSLTGEQYF.

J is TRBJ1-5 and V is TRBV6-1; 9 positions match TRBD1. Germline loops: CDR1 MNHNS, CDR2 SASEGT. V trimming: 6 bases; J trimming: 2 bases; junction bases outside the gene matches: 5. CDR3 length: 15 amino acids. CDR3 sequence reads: CASSGQGFGNQPQHF. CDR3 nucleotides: TGTGCCAGCAGCGGACAGGGGTTCGGCAATCAGCCCCAGCATTTT.

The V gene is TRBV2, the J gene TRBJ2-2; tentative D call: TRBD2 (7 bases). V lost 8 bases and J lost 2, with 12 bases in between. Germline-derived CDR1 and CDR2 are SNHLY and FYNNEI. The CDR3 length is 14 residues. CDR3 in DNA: TGTGCCAGCCGGGGGGCGCGTAACACCGGGGAGCTGTTTTTT. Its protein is CASRGARNTGELFF. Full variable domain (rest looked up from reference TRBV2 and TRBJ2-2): EPEVTQTPSHQVTQMGQEVILRCVPISNHLYFYWYRQILGQKVEFLVSFYNNEISEKSEIFDDQFSVERPDGSNFTLKIRSTKLEDSAMYFCASRGARNTGELFFGEGSRLTVL.

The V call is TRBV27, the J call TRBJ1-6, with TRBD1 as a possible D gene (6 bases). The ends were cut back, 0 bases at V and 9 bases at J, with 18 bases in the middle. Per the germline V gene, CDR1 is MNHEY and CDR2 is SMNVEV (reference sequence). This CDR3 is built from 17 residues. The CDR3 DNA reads TGTGCCAGCAGTTTATCGATGGCGGCCGGGACATTTTCACCCCTCCACTTT. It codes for CASSLSMAAGTFSPLHF.

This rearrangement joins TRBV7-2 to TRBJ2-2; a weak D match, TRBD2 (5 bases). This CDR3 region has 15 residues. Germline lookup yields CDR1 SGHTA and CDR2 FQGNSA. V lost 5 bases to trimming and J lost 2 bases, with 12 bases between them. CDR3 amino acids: CASSLGGPNTGELFF. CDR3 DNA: TGTGCCAGCAGCCTCGGCGGGCCTAACACCGGGGAGCTGTTTTTT.

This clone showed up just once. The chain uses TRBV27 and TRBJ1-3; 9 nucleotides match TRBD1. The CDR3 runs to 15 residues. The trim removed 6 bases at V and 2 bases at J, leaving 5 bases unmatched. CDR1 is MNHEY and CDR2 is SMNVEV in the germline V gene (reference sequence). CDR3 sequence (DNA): TGTGCCAGCAGATCGACAGGGGGGGCTGGAAACACCATATATTTT. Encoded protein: CASRSTGGAGNTIYF.

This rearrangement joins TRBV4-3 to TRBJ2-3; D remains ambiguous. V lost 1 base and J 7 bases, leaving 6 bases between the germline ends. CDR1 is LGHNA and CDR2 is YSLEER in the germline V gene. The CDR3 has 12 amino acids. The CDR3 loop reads CASSQGTHTQYF. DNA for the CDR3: TGCGCCAGCAGCCAAGGTACTCATACGCAGTATTTT.

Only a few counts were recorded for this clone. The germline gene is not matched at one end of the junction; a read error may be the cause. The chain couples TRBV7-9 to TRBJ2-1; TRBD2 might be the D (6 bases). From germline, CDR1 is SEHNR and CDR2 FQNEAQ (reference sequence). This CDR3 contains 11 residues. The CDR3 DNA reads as TGTGCCAGCAGCCAGACTAGGTTAAGCGTCTTC. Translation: CASSQTRLSVF.

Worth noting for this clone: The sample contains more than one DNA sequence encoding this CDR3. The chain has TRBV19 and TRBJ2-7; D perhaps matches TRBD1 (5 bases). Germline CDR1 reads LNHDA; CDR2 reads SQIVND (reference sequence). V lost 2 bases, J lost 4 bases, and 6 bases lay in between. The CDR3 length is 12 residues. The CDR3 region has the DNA TGTGCCAGTAGTATATCAGGGTACGAGCAGTACTTC. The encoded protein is CASSISGYEQYF.

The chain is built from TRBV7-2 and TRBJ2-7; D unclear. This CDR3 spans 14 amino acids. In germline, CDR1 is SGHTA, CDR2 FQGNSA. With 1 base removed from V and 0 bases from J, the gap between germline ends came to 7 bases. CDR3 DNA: TGTGCCAGCAGCTTAGATAGGAGCTCCTACGAGCAGTACTTC. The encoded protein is CASSLDRSSYEQYF.

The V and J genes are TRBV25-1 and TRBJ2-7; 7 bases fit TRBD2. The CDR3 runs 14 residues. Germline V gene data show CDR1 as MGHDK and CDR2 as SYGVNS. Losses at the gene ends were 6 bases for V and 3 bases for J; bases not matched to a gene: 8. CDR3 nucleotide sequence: TGTGCCAGCAGCCAGGGAGGGGTTGGCTACGAGCAGTACTTC. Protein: CASSQGGVGYEQYF.

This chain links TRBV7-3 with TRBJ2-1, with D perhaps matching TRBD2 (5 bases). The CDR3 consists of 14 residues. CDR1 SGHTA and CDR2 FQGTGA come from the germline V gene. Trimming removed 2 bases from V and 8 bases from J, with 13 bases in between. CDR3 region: CASSLHDYTDEQFF. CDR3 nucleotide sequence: TGTGCCAGCAGCTTACACGACTACACGGATGAGCAGTTCTTC.

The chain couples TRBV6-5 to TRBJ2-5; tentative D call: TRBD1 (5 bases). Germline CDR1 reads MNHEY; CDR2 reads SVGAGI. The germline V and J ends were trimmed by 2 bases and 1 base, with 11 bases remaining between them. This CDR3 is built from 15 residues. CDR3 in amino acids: CASSYGADSQETQYF. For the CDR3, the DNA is TGTGCCAGCAGTTACGGGGCGGATTCCCAAGAGACCCAGTACTTC.

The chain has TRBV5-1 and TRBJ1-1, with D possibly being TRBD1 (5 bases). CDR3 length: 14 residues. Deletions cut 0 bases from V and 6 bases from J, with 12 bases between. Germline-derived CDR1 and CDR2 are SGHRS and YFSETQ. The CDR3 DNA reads TGCGCCAGCAGCTTGGCGGCAGGGTTTGCTGAAGCTTTCTTT. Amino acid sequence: CASSLAAGFAEAFF.